These 31 T cell receptor beta chains were sequenced from one sample in a study of T cell responses to AZD1222 COVID-19 vaccine. Produced via immunoSEQ multiplex PCR; TCRdb's table is partial and in-frame only. Among 100,000 to 150,000 clones listed, around nine tenths were seen once. Material: peripheral blood, obtained on day 0 of AZD1222 vaccination. The source of these receptors is an adult in good health.

The CDR3 region has the DNA TGTGCCAGCAGTTTTTGGTCAGGGGGCAATTACGAGCAGTACTTC. Protein sequence: CASSFWSGGNYEQYF. V and J are TRBV28 and TRBJ2-7, with 8 bases matching TRBD1. CDR1 is MDHEN and CDR2 is SYDVKM in the germline V gene. This CDR3 contains 15 residues. The V and J ends lost 3 bases and 4 bases, in that order; junction bases with no gene match: 8.

V usage is TRBV30 and J usage is TRBJ2-3, with D possibly TRBD2 on 5 matching bases. V shed 8 bases and J shed 5 bases, with 14 bases lying between them. The CDR3 contains 12 residues. Per the germline V gene, CDR1 is GTSNPN and CDR2 is SVGIG (reference sequence). This CDR3 is CARVSGVDTQYF. The CDR3 coding sequence is TGTGCCCGGGTATCCGGGGTAGATACGCAGTATTTT.

A single count supports this clone. The DNA for the CDR3 is TGCGCCAGCAGCCAAGATCTGGGCGGGAGGTATACTGAGCAGTTCTTC. Protein product: CASSQDLGGRYTEQFF. The genes are TRBV4-3 and TRBJ2-1; 8 bases are a match to TRBD2. CDR3 length: 16 residues. Germline V CDR1 and CDR2: LGHNA, YSLEER. The ends lost 0 bases at V and 9 bases at J; junction bases unmatched: 10.

The chain joins TRBV5-1 to TRBJ1-6; TRBD1 is a possible D gene (5 bases). This CDR3 contains 14 residues. Germline V gene data show CDR1 as SGHRS and CDR2 as YFSETQ. V was pared by 1 base and J by 4 bases, with 6 bases between. CDR3 DNA sequence: TGCGCCAGCAGCTTGACAGGTTATAATTCACCCCTCCACTTT. Protein product: CASSLTGYNSPLHF.

The chain joins TRBV5-8 to TRBJ1-1, with 8 bases matching TRBD1. CDR1 SGHTS and CDR2 YDEGEE come from the germline V gene. V lost 6 bases, J lost 4 bases, and 5 bases stayed unmatched. The CDR3 totals 13 residues. CDR3 coding DNA: TGTGCCAGCACCCAAGACAGGGGCACTGAAGCTTTCTTT. Amino acid sequence: CASTQDRGTEAFF.

The chain uses TRBV19 and TRBJ2-1, with D unclear. V was cut by 7 bases and J by 5 bases, with 12 bases left in between. Germline V lookup: CDR1 LNHDA, CDR2 SQIVND (reference sequence). The CDR3 consists of 13 residues. CDR3 in amino acids: CASKIKNNNEQFF. For the CDR3, the DNA is TGTGCCAGTAAAATTAAGAATAACAATGAGCAGTTCTTC.

The chain carries TRBV6-5 and TRBJ2-3; 9 nucleotides match TRBD1. The V and J ends lost 2 bases and 3 bases, in that order; junction bases with no gene match: 6. In germline, CDR1 is MNHEY, CDR2 SVGAGI. The CDR3 contains 16 residues. DNA for the CDR3: TGTGCCAGCAGTTACGGTTCGGGACAGGGAACAGATACGCAGTATTTT. It codes for CASSYGSGQGTDTQYF.

This rearrangement joins TRBV4-3 to TRBJ1-2; 7 positions match TRBD1. Germline assignment: CDR1 LGHNA and CDR2 YSLEER. The CDR3 loop spans 14 amino acids. V gave up 0 bases and J gave up 7 bases; unmatched junction bases: 5. CDR3 in DNA: TGCGCCAGCAGCCAAGATAGGGGGCCCGGTGGCTACACCTTC. Its translation is CASSQDRGPGGYTF.

This chain links TRBV9 with TRBJ2-2; D possibly uses TRBD1 or TRBD2 (5 bases each). The V end was cut by 3 bases, the J end by 4 bases, with 13 bases between. Per the germline V gene, CDR1 is SGDLS and CDR2 is YYNGEE. The CDR3 runs to 15 residues. The CDR3 bases are TGTGCCAGCAGCGCCCCCGGGACCGTCACCGGGGAGCTGTTTTTT. Translation: CASSAPGTVTGELFF. The complete variable domain, with remaining parts taken from reference TRBV9 and TRBJ2-2, reads DSGVTQTPKHLITATGQRVTLRCSPRSGDLSVYWYQQSLDQGLQFLIQYYNGEERAKGNILERFSAQQFPDLHSELNLSSLELGDSALYFCASSAPGTVTGELFFGEGSRLTVL.

This chain connects TRBV4-1 to TRBJ1-5; possibly TRBD1 for D (5 bases). The V and J ends lost 4 bases and 0 bases respectively, with 16 bases between them. This CDR3 contains 17 residues. From germline, CDR1 is MGHRA and CDR2 YSYEKL. CDR3 amino acids: CASSPGGSGASNQPQHF. The CDR3 nucleotides read TGCGCCAGCAGCCCCGGGGGATCCGGGGCTAGCAATCAGCCCCAGCATTTT.

The rearrangement links TRBV7-7 to TRBJ2-1, with TRBD2 identical over 11 bases. The V gene end was trimmed by 0 bases and the J gene end by 4 bases; junction bases not matched to a gene: 2. The CDR3 has 16 residues. CDR1 SSHAT and CDR2 FNYEAQ come from the germline V gene (reference sequence). The CDR3 loop is CASSLALAGGYNEQFF. Written as DNA, the CDR3 is TGTGCCAGCAGCTTAGCGCTAGCGGGAGGATACAATGAGCAGTTCTTC.

This clone appeared once. J is TRBJ2-1 and V is TRBV28, with 7 bases aligning to TRBD1. V was pared by 5 bases and J by 7 bases, with 11 bases of the junction left unmatched. This CDR3 is built from 15 residues. Germline CDR1 reads MDHEN; CDR2 reads SYDVKM. The CDR3 region is CASSPTGKADNEQFF. The CDR3 DNA reads TGTGCCAGCAGTCCGACAGGGAAGGCCGATAATGAGCAGTTCTTC.

The gene calls are TRBV24-1 and TRBJ2-3, with TRBD1 as a possible D gene (7 bases). Germline V gene sequence: CDR1 KGHDR, CDR2 SFDVKD. This CDR3 comprises 18 residues. Trimming removed 1 base at V and 3 bases at J, with 19 bases between. CDR3 region: CATSDFHYPTGRTDTQYF. The CDR3 bases are TGTGCCACCAGTGATTTCCATTACCCGACAGGGAGGACAGATACGCAGTATTTT.

This chain joins TRBV13 and TRBJ1-2; no reliable D call. Germline values: CDR1 PRHDT, CDR2 FYEKMQ (reference sequence). With 2 bases removed from V and 8 bases from J, the gap between germline ends came to 21 bases. This CDR3 is built from 16 residues. The CDR3 DNA reads as TGTGCCAGCAGCTTACTGGCAGCTCCTGAGCTCTACGGCTACACCTTC. Its protein product is CASSLLAAPELYGYTF.

This clone appeared a single time. The CDR3 protein is CASSQGTGLYEQYF. CDR3 bases: TGTGCCAGCAGCCAAGGGACAGGGTTGTACGAGCAGTACTTC. This chain links TRBV3-1 (or the pseudogene TRBV3-2) with TRBJ2-7; 8 positions match TRBD1. The germline gives CDR1 LGHDT, CDR2 YNNKEL (reference sequence). This CDR3 has 14 residues. V lost 1 base, J lost 4 bases, and 3 bases stayed unmatched.

The chain uses TRBV5-1 and TRBJ2-7, with unresolved D. The CDR3 has 11 amino acids. Trimming removed 5 bases from V and 7 bases from J, with 10 bases in between. Germline lookup yields CDR1 SGHRS and CDR2 YFSETQ. The CDR3 DNA is TGCGCCAGCAGGCTGAACGGGGAGCAGTACTTC. Encoded protein: CASRLNGEQYF.

A few counts support this clone. The chain uses TRBV18 and TRBJ1-2, with TRBD1 as a possible D gene (6 bases). Germline V lookup: CDR1 KGHSH, CDR2 LQKENI. Trimming took off 3 bases at V and 3 bases at J, with 11 bases between the two ends. The length of the CDR3 is 14 residues. The CDR3 DNA is TGTGCCAGCTCACCTGGAGCAGGGGACTATGGCTACACCTTC. Its protein is CASSPGAGDYGYTF.

The rearrangement uses TRBV6-5 and TRBJ2-1, with D perhaps matching TRBD2 (5 bases). Germline V lookup: CDR1 MNHEY, CDR2 SVGAGI. Trimming removed 7 bases from V and 2 bases from J, with 15 bases in between. This CDR3 has 15 residues. The CDR3 sequence is CASTERLSAYNEQFF. The CDR3 nucleotides read TGTGCCAGCACCGAGCGGCTGTCTGCCTACAATGAGCAGTTCTTC.

This chain links TRBV7-9 with TRBJ2-1; 8 bases are shared with TRBD1. V was pared by 1 base and J by 3 bases, with 5 bases of the junction left unmatched. In germline, CDR1 is SEHNR, CDR2 FQNEAQ (reference sequence). There are 16 residues in the CDR3. For the CDR3, the DNA is TGTGCCAGCAGCTTAGGGGTGGGACAGGACTACAATGAGCAGTTCTTC. Its translation: CASSLGVGQDYNEQFF. The full variable domain, its missing parts supplied by reference TRBV7-9 and TRBJ2-1, is DTGVSQNPRHKITKRGQNVTFRCDPISEHNRLYWYRQTLGQGPEFLTYFQNEAQLEKSRLLSDRFSAERPKGSFSTLEIQRTEQGDSAMYLCASSLGVGQDYNEQFFGPGTRLTVL.

This chain connects TRBV2 to TRBJ1-2; D is unresolved. The CDR3 is 14 amino acids. The germline V and J ends were trimmed by 0 bases and 7 bases, with 12 bases remaining between them. Germline-derived CDR1 and CDR2 are SNHLY and FYNNEI. CDR3 region: CASSEAEGVRGYTF. The CDR3 DNA follows: TGTGCCAGCAGTGAAGCCGAGGGTGTTCGTGGCTACACCTTC.

V is TRBV3-1 (or the pseudogene TRBV3-2) and J is TRBJ2-5; D is possibly TRBD2 (6 bases). The V and J ends lost 3 bases and 3 bases respectively, with 14 bases between them. There are 15 residues in the CDR3. Looked up from germline, CDR1 is LGHDT and CDR2 is YNNKEL (reference sequence). CDR3 bases: TGTGCCAGCAGCCATGCCTCGGGAGATGAAGAGACCCAGTACTTC. Amino acid sequence: CASSHASGDEETQYF.

The chain combines TRBV24-1 with TRBJ2-1, with 8 bases matching TRBD1. V lost 7 bases to trimming and J lost 9 bases; unmatched junction nucleotides: 10. CDR1 and CDR2 from the germline V gene are KGHDR and SFDVKD. The CDR3 has 14 amino acids. CDR3 sequence: CATSGTGQLGEQFF. The CDR3 nucleotides read TGTGCCACCAGCGGGACAGGACAACTGGGTGAGCAGTTCTTC.

This clone was seen only a few times. This chain joins TRBV9 and TRBJ2-2, with 7 bases identical to TRBD2. V trimming: 0 bases; J trimming: 4 bases; junction bases outside the gene matches: 6. Germline V gene data show CDR1 as SGDLS and CDR2 as YYNGEE. The CDR3 loop spans 16 amino acids. The CDR3 DNA is TGTGCCAGCAGCGTAGGCGGGAGTGCGTCCACCGGGGAGCTGTTTTTT. Protein sequence: CASSVGGSASTGELFF.

For the CDR3, the DNA is TGTGCCAGCAGTTTCGCGGGAGGCAATCAGCCCCAGCATTTT. Translating it yields CASSFAGGNQPQHF. The chain links TRBV27 to TRBJ1-5; D ambiguous. CDR1 and CDR2 (germline): MNHEY, SMNVEV (reference sequence). The V and J ends lost 3 bases and 2 bases respectively, with 8 bases between them. This CDR3 contains 14 residues.

This chain joins TRBV6-5 and TRBJ2-1; 7 bases line up with TRBD2. The CDR3 consists of 13 residues. Germline CDR1 and CDR2: MNHEY and SVGAGI. V shed 4 bases and J 3 bases; nucleotides not matched to a gene: 0. CDR3 sequence (DNA): TGTGCCAGCAGTTTAGCGGGCTACAATGAGCAGTTCTTC. Residues: CASSLAGYNEQFF.

The V gene is TRBV6-2 or TRBV6-3, the J gene TRBJ2-1, with TRBD2 identical over 12 bases. The germline V gene encodes CDR1 MNHEY and CDR2 SVGEGT. Unmatched junction bases numbered 16, after V lost 2 bases and J lost 8 bases. CDR3 length: 19 residues. CDR3 residues: CASSYLASGREKRIDEQFF. In DNA form, the CDR3 reads TGTGCCAGCAGTTACCTGGCTAGCGGGAGGGAAAAACGGATCGATGAGCAGTTCTTC.

This clone has a handful of counts. The genes are TRBV27 and TRBJ1-6; D unclear. V was shortened by 6 bases and J by 0 bases, with 9 bases between the two germline ends. The CDR3 spans 15 residues. Germline values: CDR1 MNHEY, CDR2 SMNVEV (reference sequence). CDR3 region: CASRLGSSYNSPLHF. CDR3 bases: TGTGCCAGCAGACTAGGGAGCTCCTATAATTCACCCCTCCACTTT.

This chain links TRBV6-5 with TRBJ2-5; 10 positions match TRBD1. V lost 3 bases to trimming and J lost 3 bases; unmatched junction nucleotides: 4. This CDR3 region has 15 residues. The germline V gene encodes CDR1 MNHEY and CDR2 SVGAGI. CDR3: CASSYSGTGEETQYF. For the CDR3, the DNA is TGTGCCAGCAGTTATTCCGGGACAGGGGAAGAGACCCAGTACTTC.

The chain recombines TRBV9 with TRBJ2-2, with 10 bases aligning to TRBD2. V lost 0 bases and J lost 8; bases outside the gene matches: 7. The CDR3 has 16 residues. Germline CDR1 is SGDLS and CDR2 is YYNGEE. CDR3 nucleotides: TGTGCCAGCAGCGTAGGTAGCGGGGGGCCGCTTGGGGAGCTGTTTTTT. Translation gives CASSVGSGGPLGELFF.

This clone came up a few times. CDR3 loop: CASSDSSGSNEKLFF. CDR3 sequence (DNA): TGTGCCAGCAGTGACTCTTCGGGGTCTAATGAAAAACTGTTTTTT. The rearrangement joins TRBV2 to TRBJ1-4, with D unclear. Germline CDR1 SNHLY, CDR2 FYNNEI. This CDR3 comprises 15 residues. V was clipped by 3 bases and J by 3 bases, with 11 bases between them.

Worth noting for this clone: This specimen includes other DNA sequences encoding the same CDR3. The chain uses TRBV28 and TRBJ1-4; D unclear. Trimming stripped 5 bases from V and 0 bases from J, with 7 bases between. The CDR3 has 14 residues. In germline, CDR1 is MDHEN, CDR2 SYDVKM. CDR3 DNA sequence: TGTGCCAGCAGTCCGAGGGCAACTAATGAAAAACTGTTTTTT. Its protein is CASSPRATNEKLFF. The full variable domain, completed using reference TRBV28 and TRBJ1-4, is DVKVTQSSRYLVKRTGEKVFLECVQDMDHENMFWYRQDPGLGLRLIYFSYDVKMKEKGDIPEGYSVSREKKERFSLILESASTNQTSMYLCASSPRATNEKLFFGSGTQLSVL.